Detailed here is one TCR beta chain. Its antigen is still unknown. Trimming removed 8 bases at V and 0 bases at J, with 9 bases between. Germline loops: CDR1 MNHEY, CDR2 SVGAGI. The CDR3 spans 13 residues. This entry comes from a study of blood T cells in healthy people across ages. Sample-barcoded 5' priming and a J-beta primer mix drove a second PCR of 7 to 11 cycles. Each CDR3 protein is one row after TCRdb ran MiXCR on the 5' RACE reads. This sample carries roughly 700,000 distinct CDR3 sequences, around half of them seen once, and the ten largest clones take roughly 34%. Broader study findings: Unknown donor CMV status possibly confounded expanded clonotype changes.

Source material: blood. The V and J genes are TRBV6-5 and TRBJ2-3; D possibly corresponds to TRBD2 (5 bases). The sequence was collected from a woman in her sixties in good health. The CDR3 DNA follows: TGTGCCAGCTGGCGCGGGAGCACAGATACGCAGTATTTT. It yields the protein CASWRGSTDTQYF.